This TCR beta chain was captured in a study of T cells in Graves' hyperthyroidism and ophthalmopathy. The cohort's ophthalmopathy patients, a group with duration under 3 months, had a Clinical Activity Score of at least 3 and a NOSPECS grade of at least 4. There were TCR beta CDR3 regions amplified from RNA transcripts. Researchers ran a first-round RT-PCR on the TCR CDR3 using the HTBI primer set. TCRdb recomputed calls from the multiplex PCR reads with MiXCR, one row per CDR3 protein. The data hold around 530,000 distinct CDR3 sequences, with roughly a sixth observed a single time. This clonotype has ten or more counts. V gave up 6 bases and J gave up 3 bases, with 18 bases separating them. Germline V gene data show CDR1 as GTSNPN and CDR2 as SVGIG (reference sequence). The CDR3 has 14 residues.

The rearrangement uses TRBV30 and TRBJ2-7; D perhaps matches TRBD2 (5 bases). This clonotype was sampled from a woman aged 18-29 years with Graves' ophthalmopathy. Sequenced input: blood. CDR3 residues: CACYQTGRDYEQYF. CDR3 coding DNA: TGTGCCTGCTACCAAACTGGCCGGGACTACGAGCAGTACTTC. Variable domain in full (rest from reference TRBV30 and TRBJ2-7): SQTIHQWPATLVQPVGSPLSLECTVEGTSNPNLYWYRQAAGRGLQLLFYSVGIGQISSEVPQNLSASRPQDRQFILSSKKLLLSDSGFYLCACYQTGRDYEQYFGPGTRLTVT.